The present T cell receptor (beta chain) was sequenced within a study of blood T cell repertoires in COVID-19. Study context: From T cells, B-cell-depleted T cells, or PBMCs came the material, which was cDNA or gDNA.

Germline V gene data show CDR1 as SGHVS and CDR2 as FQNEAQ. The CDR3 sequence is 15 residues long. V lost 5 bases, J lost 1 base, and 11 bases lay in between. The method was immunoSEQ multiplex PCR; TCRdb's version includes in-frame clones alone and lacks a portion of them. The table shows about 260,000 clones, with 91% occurring only once. The chain couples TRBV7-8 to TRBJ1-4; D is uncertain. The sample comprised peripheral blood. This clonotype originated in a person aged 18 to 30 with COVID-19, enrolled during active disease. CDR3 sequence (DNA): TGTGCCAGCAGCCCCCTACAGAGAACTAATGAAAAACTGTTTTTT. It codes for CASSPLQRTNEKLFF.